Below are 5 T cell receptor beta chains sequenced from a single sample in a study of cytotoxic CD8 clonotypes in ibrutinib-treated CLL. Data came from immunoSEQ multiplex PCR; TCRdb stores just in-frame clones and leaves some out. The sample has approximately 130,000 clones, around four fifths seen once. The sample was PBMCs, taken after 24 months of ibrutinib treatment. These TCRs come from a human donor with chronic lymphocytic leukemia.

This chain connects TRBV9 to TRBJ2-1; 8 nucleotides line up with TRBD2. CDR1 is SGDLS and CDR2 is YYNGEE in the germline V gene. The CDR3 extends over 16 amino acids. The J segment lost 3 bases and the V segment lost 0 bases, leaving 5 bases of the junction unmatched. CDR3 in DNA: TGTGCCAGCAGCGTAGTCGGGGGGGCTATCTACAATGAGCAGTTCTTC. It codes for CASSVVGGAIYNEQFF.

The chain carries TRBV29-1 and TRBJ1-4; no clear D. Germline CDR1 SQVTM, CDR2 ANQGSEA. V was trimmed by 3 bases and J by 8 bases, leaving 13 bases between them. This CDR3 is built from 13 residues. CDR3 residues: CSVEGPEREKLFF. In nucleotides, the CDR3 is TGCAGCGTTGAGGGCCCCGAACGGGAAAAACTGTTTTTT.

V gene TRBV11-3 combines with J gene TRBJ2-1; 8 nucleotides align to TRBD2. CDR3 size: 15 residues. Germline V gene data show CDR1 as SGHNT and CDR2 as YENEEA. Trimming at V came to 1 base and at J to 6 bases, leaving 5 bases not matched to a gene. The CDR3 sequence is CASSLVTGGLNEQFF. CDR3 DNA sequence: TGTGCCAGCAGCTTAGTCACGGGGGGGCTCAATGAGCAGTTCTTC.

The chain couples TRBV11-2 to TRBJ1-6; D is possibly TRBD1 (5 bases). Trimming cost V 6 bases and J 5 bases, with 14 bases left between them. CDR3 length equals 15 residues. Germline CDR1 and CDR2: SGHAT and FQNNGV. CDR3 nucleotide sequence: TGTGCCAGCAGTCCGCCGGGACGGGATAATTCACCCCTCCACTTT. Protein: CASSPPGRDNSPLHF.

This chain joins TRBV9 and TRBJ2-5; D is unclear. Germline V CDR1 and CDR2: SGDLS, YYNGEE. The V and J ends lost 0 bases and 2 bases respectively, with 11 bases between them. CDR3 size: 15 residues. CDR3 DNA: TGTGCCAGCAGCGTAGCAGGAATCGCGCAAGAGACCCAGTACTTC. The encoded protein is CASSVAGIAQETQYF.